A selection of T cell receptor beta chains follows, all from one sample in a study of radiotherapy plus CTLA-4 blockade in lung cancer. Using immunoSEQ multiplex PCR, the repertoire was profiled, and TCRdb retains in-frame clones only, with some absent. The sample lists about 98,000 clones, around 88% seen once, with 4.5% to 5% in the top ten. Here the sequenced sample was peripheral blood, taken from a patient treated with radiotherapy plus ipilimumab. The receptors were gathered from a human donor with non-small cell lung cancer that progressed on radiotherapy plus ipilimumab. CDR3s include the opening cysteine and the closing phenylalanine or tryptophan. Each record gives: CDR3 length, clone size, D gene, J gene, V gene, CDR3 protein, CDR3 DNA. The D gene is left open where the match is weak. Rows give clone size only sometimes, using once, few, many, or a class for an expanded clone.

CDR3 length: 13; clone size: NA; D gene: NA; J gene: TRBJ1-2; V gene: TRBV27; CDR3 protein: CASSPMTGSGYTF; CDR3 DNA: TGTGCCAGCAGCCCTATGACAGGATCCGGCTACACCTTC
CDR3 length: 13; clone size: few; D gene: TRBD1; J gene: TRBJ1-5; V gene: TRBV7-2; CDR3 protein: CASSRDSFQPQHF; CDR3 DNA: TGTGCCAGCAGCCGGGACAGCTTTCAGCCCCAGCATTTT
CDR3 length: 18; clone size: once; D gene: TRBD1; J gene: TRBJ1-1; V gene: TRBV7-9; CDR3 protein: CASSLTGTGGAMNTEAFF; CDR3 DNA: TGTGCCAGCAGCTTAACCGGGACAGGGGGCGCGATGAACACTGAAGCTTTCTTT
CDR3 length: 10; clone size: NA; D gene: NA; J gene: TRBJ1-2; V gene: TRBV12-5; CDR3 protein: CASGFNPYTF; CDR3 DNA: TGTGCTAGTGGCTTCAACCCGTACACCTTC
CDR3 length: 13; clone size: NA; D gene: NA; J gene: TRBJ2-3; V gene: TRBV21-1; CDR3 protein: CASSKHHTDTQYF; CDR3 DNA: TGTGCCAGCAGCAAACACCACACAGATACGCAGTATTTT
CDR3 length: 14; clone size: once; D gene: TRBD2; J gene: TRBJ2-3; V gene: TRBV7-8; CDR3 protein: CASSLGGRADTQYF; CDR3 DNA: TGTGCCAGCAGCCTGGGGGGGAGGGCAGATACGCAGTATTTT
CDR3 length: 14; clone size: NA; D gene: NA; J gene: TRBJ2-5; V gene: TRBV7-8; CDR3 protein: CASSPQLPQETQYF; CDR3 DNA: TGTGCCAGCAGCCCCCAACTCCCGCAAGAGACCCAGTACTTC
CDR3 length: 17; clone size: once; D gene: TRBD2; J gene: TRBJ2-5; V gene: TRBV11-2; CDR3 protein: CASSLAQLAGGKREQYF; CDR3 DNA: TGTGCCAGCAGCTTAGCCCAATTAGCGGGAGGGAAGAGGGAGCAGTACTTC
CDR3 length: 14; clone size: NA; D gene: TRBD2; J gene: TRBJ2-3; V gene: TRBV2; CDR3 protein: CASRPSGRSDTQYF; CDR3 DNA: TGTGCCAGCCGACCTAGCGGGAGATCCGATACGCAGTATTTT
CDR3 length: 14; clone size: NA; D gene: NA; J gene: TRBJ1-1; V gene: TRBV7-8; CDR3 protein: CASSFLRRNTEAFF; CDR3 DNA: TGTGCCAGCAGCTTTTTACGCCGGAACACTGAAGCTTTCTTT
CDR3 length: 14; clone size: once; D gene: NA; J gene: TRBJ2-7; V gene: TRBV2; CDR3 protein: CASSVSGASYEQYF; CDR3 DNA: TGTGCCAGCAGTGTGTCGGGAGCCTCCTACGAGCAGTACTTC
CDR3 length: 14; clone size: NA; D gene: NA; J gene: TRBJ1-2; V gene: TRBV6-1; CDR3 protein: CASRGGRGNYGYTF; CDR3 DNA: TGTGCCAGCAGAGGGGGAAGGGGCAACTATGGCTACACCTTC
CDR3 length: 14; clone size: NA; D gene: NA; J gene: TRBJ1-1; V gene: TRBV6-5; CDR3 protein: CASSPQGVSTEAFF; CDR3 DNA: TGTGCCAGCAGTCCCCAGGGAGTGAGCACTGAAGCTTTCTTT
CDR3 length: 16; clone size: NA; D gene: NA; J gene: TRBJ2-7; V gene: TRBV5-6; CDR3 protein: CASSYNTGYPTYEQYF; CDR3 DNA: TGTGCCAGCAGCTACAACACAGGGTACCCGACCTACGAGCAGTACTTC
CDR3 length: 13; clone size: NA; D gene: NA; J gene: TRBJ1-5; V gene: TRBV18; CDR3 protein: CASSRGVNQPQHF; CDR3 DNA: TGTGCCAGCTCCCGGGGAGTAAATCAGCCCCAGCATTTT
CDR3 length: 15; clone size: NA; D gene: TRBD2; J gene: TRBJ2-5; V gene: TRBV19; CDR3 protein: CASSPRAGSQETQYF; CDR3 DNA: TGTGCCAGTAGCCCCCGAGCGGGATCCCAAGAGACCCAGTACTTC
CDR3 length: 16; clone size: NA; D gene: NA; J gene: TRBJ1-3; V gene: TRBV11-3; CDR3 protein: CASSPGRSSSGNTIYF; CDR3 DNA: TGTGCCAGCAGCCCCGGACGGTCCAGCTCTGGAAACACCATATATTTT
CDR3 length: 12; clone size: NA; D gene: NA; J gene: TRBJ2-5; V gene: TRBV11-3; CDR3 protein: CASSQTEETQYF; CDR3 DNA: TGTGCCAGCAGCCAGACGGAAGAGACCCAGTACTTC
CDR3 length: 13; clone size: NA; D gene: TRBD2; J gene: TRBJ2-3; V gene: TRBV6-1; CDR3 protein: CALRLAGTDTQYF; CDR3 DNA: TGTGCCCTTCGACTAGCGGGAACAGATACGCAGTATTTT
CDR3 length: 13; clone size: NA; D gene: NA; J gene: TRBJ2-3; V gene: TRBV7-3; CDR3 protein: CASSFTGERTQYF; CDR3 DNA: TGTGCCAGCAGCTTCACGGGAGAGCGTACGCAGTATTTT
CDR3 length: 12; clone size: NA; D gene: NA; J gene: TRBJ1-1; V gene: TRBV5-6; CDR3 protein: CASSSGLTEAFF; CDR3 DNA: TGTGCCAGCAGCTCGGGACTTACTGAAGCTTTCTTT
CDR3 length: 14; clone size: NA; D gene: NA; J gene: TRBJ1-1; V gene: TRBV27; CDR3 protein: CASSLRGGLSEAFF; CDR3 DNA: TGTGCCAGCAGTTTACGCGGGGGTTTGAGTGAAGCTTTCTTT
CDR3 length: 18; clone size: NA; D gene: TRBD2; J gene: TRBJ2-2; V gene: TRBV7-2; CDR3 protein: CASSFRGWTSGGTGELFF; CDR3 DNA: TGTGCCAGCAGCTTCAGGGGATGGACTAGCGGAGGGACCGGGGAGCTGTTTTTT
CDR3 length: 13; clone size: NA; D gene: TRBD2; J gene: TRBJ2-7; V gene: TRBV7-9; CDR3 protein: CASSSQTSGEQYF; CDR3 DNA: TGTGCCAGCAGCTCCCAGACTAGCGGGGAGCAGTACTTC